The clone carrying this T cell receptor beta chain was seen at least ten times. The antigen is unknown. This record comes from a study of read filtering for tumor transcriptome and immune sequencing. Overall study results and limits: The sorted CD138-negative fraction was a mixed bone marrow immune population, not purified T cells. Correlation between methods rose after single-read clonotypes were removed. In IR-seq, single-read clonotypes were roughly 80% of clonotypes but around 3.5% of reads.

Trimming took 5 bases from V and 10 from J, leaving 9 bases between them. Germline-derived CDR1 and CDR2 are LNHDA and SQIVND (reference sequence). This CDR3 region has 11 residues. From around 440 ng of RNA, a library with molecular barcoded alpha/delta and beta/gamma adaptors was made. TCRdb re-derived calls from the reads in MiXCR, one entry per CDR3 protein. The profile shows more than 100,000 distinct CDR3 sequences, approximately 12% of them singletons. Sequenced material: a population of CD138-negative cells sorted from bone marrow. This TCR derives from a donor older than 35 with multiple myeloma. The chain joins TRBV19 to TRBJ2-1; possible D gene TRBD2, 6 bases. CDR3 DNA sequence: TGTGCCAGTAGTGGGGGAGGAGAGCAGTTCTTC. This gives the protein CASSGGGEQFF.